These T cell receptor beta chains were read from a single sample in a study of blood T cell repertoires in COVID-19. Measured with immunoSEQ multiplex PCR; TCRdb has only the in-frame clones, and not every one. Among about 270,000 clones listed, roughly 93% were seen once. Specimen: PBMCs or T cells enriched from blood (not recorded which). These receptors were collected from a woman in her thirties or forties with acute COVID-19. CDR3s include the opening cysteine and the closing phenylalanine or tryptophan. D genes are given only for firm matches. Size values are once, few and many counts, or a class for expanded clones, and some rows have none.

TRBV7-9	.	TRBJ1-5	.	CASSLEVSERGNQPQHF	TGTGCCAGCAGCTTAGAGGTCAGTGAACGCGGAAATCAGCCCCAGCATTTT
TRBV6-5	.	TRBJ1-5	TRBD1	CASQVQNRGYQPQHF	TGTGCCAGCCAAGTCCAAAACAGGGGTTACCAGCCCCAGCATTTT
TRBV7-2	.	TRBJ2-7	TRBD1	CASSLGQSSYEQYF	TGTGCCAGCAGCTTGGGACAGTCATCCTACGAGCAGTACTTC
TRBV19	.	TRBJ1-3	.	CASSQTRVDGNTIYF	TGTGCCAGTAGCCAAACCAGGGTGGATGGAAACACCATATATTTT
TRBV28	.	TRBJ1-4	TRBD1	CASSLRTGSLTEKLFF	TGTGCCAGCAGCTTACGGACAGGTTCGTTAACTGAAAAACTGTTTTTT
TRBV9	.	TRBJ2-1	TRBD2	CASSAHQTSGTNSYNEQFF	TGTGCCAGCAGCGCCCATCAAACTAGCGGGACAAACTCCTACAATGAGCAGTTCTTC
TRBV5-4	.	TRBJ2-1	.	CASSFGGFSYNEQFF	TGTGCCAGCAGCTTCGGCGGATTTTCCTACAATGAGCAGTTCTTC
TRBV19	once	TRBJ1-1	.	CASSLARLRGEAFF	TGTGCCAGTAGCTTAGCTCGGCTACGAGGTGAAGCTTTCTTT
TRBV27	once	TRBJ2-7	.	CASRGTVSYEQYF	TGTGCCAGTCGGGGTACCGTTTCCTACGAGCAGTACTTC
TRBV7-6	.	TRBJ2-1	.	CASSYREDSYNEQFF	TGTGCCAGCAGCTATAGAGAGGATTCCTACAATGAGCAGTTCTTC
TRBV15	.	TRBJ2-5	.	CATSRDQAGETQYF	TGTGCCACCAGCAGAGACCAGGCGGGGGAGACCCAGTACTTC
TRBV4-2	few	TRBJ1-6	TRBD1	CASSPTGVGSPLHF	TGTGCCAGCAGCCCGACAGGGGTAGGTTCACCCCTCCACTTT
TRBV28	.	TRBJ2-3	TRBD2	CASSPRLYSGRNTQYF	TGTGCCAGCAGTCCCCGACTTTATAGCGGGAGAAATACGCAGTATTTT
TRBV28	.	TRBJ2-2	TRBD2	CASRIAGTNTGELFF	TGTGCCAGCAGAATAGCGGGGACGAACACCGGGGAGCTGTTTTTT
TRBV28	.	TRBJ1-2	.	CASCGHSPQGYTF	TGTGCCAGTTGTGGGCACTCTCCTCAAGGCTACACCTTC
TRBV5-1	.	TRBJ1-1	TRBD1	CASSKTGTANTEAFF	TGCGCCAGCAGCAAGACCGGGACAGCTAACACTGAAGCTTTCTTT
TRBV11-3	.	TRBJ1-1	TRBD1	CASSSPTGSTEAFF	TGTGCCAGCAGCTCACCGACAGGGTCGACTGAAGCTTTCTTT
TRBV20-1	.	TRBJ2-7	TRBD2	CSASAPSGRDEQYF	TGCAGTGCTAGTGCGCCTAGCGGGAGGGACGAGCAGTACTTC
TRBV27	.	TRBJ2-3	TRBD2	CASSQTPGLAITDTQYF	TGTGCCAGCAGCCAGACCCCCGGACTAGCGATTACAGATACGCAGTATTTT
TRBV29-1	.	TRBJ2-7	.	CSVEIRDSPREQYF	TGCAGCGTTGAGATCCGGGACTCCCCGCGGGAGCAGTACTTC
TRBV5-1	.	TRBJ2-1	.	CASRSRTLGQYNEQFF	TGCGCCAGCAGATCACGGACGTTGGGGCAGTACAATGAGCAGTTCTTC
TRBV27	.	TRBJ1-1	.	CASSLRGMSTEAFF	TGTGCCAGCAGTTTAAGGGGGATGAGCACTGAAGCTTTCTTT
TRBV6-4	.	TRBJ2-7	TRBD1	CASSDERDRGSRYEQYF	TGTGCCAGCAGTGACGAAAGGGACAGGGGATCGCGGTACGAGCAGTACTTC
TRBV24-1	.	TRBJ1-1	.	CATSDTGSAGEAFF	TGTGCCACCAGTGATACCGGTAGTGCCGGTGAAGCTTTCTTT
TRBV5-6	.	TRBJ2-3	TRBD2	CASSIAGGPKDTQYF	TGTGCCAGCAGCATAGCGGGGGGGCCAAAAGATACGCAGTATTTT
TRBV7-9	.	TRBJ1-5	.	CASSFAAEQPQHF	TGTGCCAGCAGCTTCGCGGCAGAACAGCCCCAGCATTTT
TRBV4-2	.	TRBJ1-4	.	CASSQDSFGEKLFF	TGTGCCAGCAGCCAAGATAGTTTCGGTGAAAAACTGTTTTTT
TRBV5-4	.	TRBJ2-1	TRBD2	CASSLAGLAVNEQFF	TGTGCCAGCAGCTTGGCGGGACTAGCTGTGAATGAGCAGTTCTTC
TRBV18	.	TRBJ1-6	.	CASSPSATSGVYNSPLHF	TGTGCCAGCTCACCTTCGGCTACCTCGGGAGTTTATAATTCACCCCTCCACTTT
TRBV11-2	.	TRBJ2-5	TRBD1	CASSSDRGETQYF	TGTGCCAGCAGCTCTGACAGGGGCGAGACCCAGTACTTC
TRBV2	once	TRBJ2-2	.	CASSEDKTNTGELFF	TGTGCCAGCAGTGAAGACAAAACGAACACCGGGGAGCTGTTTTTT